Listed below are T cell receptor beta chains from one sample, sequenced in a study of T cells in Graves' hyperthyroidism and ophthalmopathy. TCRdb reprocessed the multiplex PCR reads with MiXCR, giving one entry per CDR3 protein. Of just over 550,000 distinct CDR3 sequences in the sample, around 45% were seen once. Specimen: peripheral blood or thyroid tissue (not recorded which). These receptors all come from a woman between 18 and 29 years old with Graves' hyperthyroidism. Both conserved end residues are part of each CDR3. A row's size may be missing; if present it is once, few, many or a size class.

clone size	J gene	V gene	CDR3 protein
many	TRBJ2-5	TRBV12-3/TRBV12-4	CASSPLTAETQYF
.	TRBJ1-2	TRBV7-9	CASSPTGSLGYTF
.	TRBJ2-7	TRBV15	CATRGPAKNDEQYF
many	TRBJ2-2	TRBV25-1	CASSEELVWGELFF
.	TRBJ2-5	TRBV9	CASSVRTGGGKTQYF
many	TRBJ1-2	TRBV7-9	CASSFGGPYGYTF
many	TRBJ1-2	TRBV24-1	CATSDYPGTSSYTF
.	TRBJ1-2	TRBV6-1	CASSATAGLGYGYTF
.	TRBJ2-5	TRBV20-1	CSARRRGTDQETQYF
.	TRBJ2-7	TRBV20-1	CSAPSSGGHPYEQYF
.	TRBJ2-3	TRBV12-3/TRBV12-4	CASSQREDTQYF
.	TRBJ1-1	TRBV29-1	CSVEDQGGSEAFF
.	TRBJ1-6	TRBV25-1	CASRMGGSSPLHF
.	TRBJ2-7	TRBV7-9	CASSAPYGGSEQYF
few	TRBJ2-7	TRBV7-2	CASSMLGGNIYEQYF
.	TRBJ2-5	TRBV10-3	CAIRRTGEETQYF
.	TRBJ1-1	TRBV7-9	CASSLELGSNTEAFF
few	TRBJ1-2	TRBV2	CASSLEKGRYGYTF
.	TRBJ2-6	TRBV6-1	CASSGGVAGGSRGANVLTF
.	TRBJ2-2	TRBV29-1	CSVGIGELFF
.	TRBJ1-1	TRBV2	CASLYGGGANTEAFF
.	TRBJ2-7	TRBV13	CASSQVTETGWDEQYF
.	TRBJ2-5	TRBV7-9	CASSLEGGIQETQYF